The 5 T cell receptor beta chains listed next were all sequenced from one sample in a study of T-cell memory formation after mild COVID-19 (dated by TCRdb to the early 2020s). Libraries were constructed by 5' RACE. Instrument on record: Illumina NovaSeq 6000. The public reads were reprocessed in TCRdb via fastp at Q25 and MiXCR, keeping in-frame beta chains. Rows are combined by CDR3 protein, so each entry shows the most common genes and DNA. The sample yields 250,000 to 300,000 distinct CDR3 sequences; more than 15% were counted once. About a fifth of the sample rests with the top ten. Source material: PBMCs or a T cell subset sorted from them (not recorded which). The receptors were gathered from a man aged 18 to 30 who had mild COVID-19 (a few samples of this study predate the infection). The sample titles of this study are shuffled in the database, so cell type and time point are left out; the donor was told from shared clones.

The CDR3 sequence is CASSIQGSGNTEAFF. CDR3 sequence (DNA): TGTGCCAGCAGTATACAGGGAAGCGGGAACACTGAAGCTTTCTTT. The chain is built from TRBV27 and TRBJ1-1, with D possibly being TRBD1 (6 bases). Looked up from germline, CDR1 is MNHEY and CDR2 is SMNVEV (reference sequence). The CDR3 runs 15 residues. V lost 5 bases, J lost 1 base, and 14 bases lay in between.

The genes are TRBV7-2 and TRBJ2-3, with 7 nucleotides matching TRBD2. This CDR3 comprises 15 residues. V was pared by 3 bases and J by 4 bases, with 7 bases of the junction left unmatched. The V gene's germline CDR1 is SGHTA and CDR2 FQGNSA. The CDR3 nucleotides read TGTGCCAGCAGCTTGAGCGGGGTGAGGTCAGATACGCAGTATTTT. Protein sequence: CASSLSGVRSDTQYF.

The gene calls are TRBV29-1 and TRBJ2-3; no clear D gene. V lost 7 bases and J lost 2, with 16 bases in between. There are 14 residues in the CDR3. From germline, CDR1 is SQVTM and CDR2 ANQGSEA. In DNA form, the CDR3 reads TGCAGCGCCTCAGGTGGGGTTAACACAGATACGCAGTATTTT. Translating gives CSASGGVNTDTQYF.

The gene calls are TRBV11-3 and TRBJ2-2, with D possibly matching TRBD2 (5 bases). The germline CDR1 and CDR2 sequences are SGHNT and YENEEA. The CDR3 covers 14 residues. The V and J ends lost 4 bases and 1 base respectively, with 7 bases between them. CDR3 DNA sequence: TGTGCCAGCAGCTCGGACTGGAACACCGGGGAGCTGTTTTTT. It encodes CASSSDWNTGELFF.

The chain links TRBV6-4 to TRBJ1-1; tentative D call: TRBD1 (6 bases). The CDR3 totals 14 residues. Germline V CDR1 and CDR2: MRHNA, SNTAGT. The V gene lost 2 bases and the J gene lost 3 bases, with 10 bases spanning the gap. The CDR3 spells CASSDQPGDTEAFF. CDR3 DNA: TGTGCCAGCAGTGACCAACCAGGGGACACTGAAGCTTTCTTT.